This T cell receptor (beta chain) stems from a study of shared clonotypes between healthy human individuals. Assay used: immunoSEQ multiplex PCR; TCRdb lists only in-frame clones, some missing. This repertoire shows about 2.5 million clones, 85% to 95% found once; its top ten account for around 0.4%. Per the germline V gene, CDR1 is KGHSH and CDR2 is LQKENI. Unmatched junction bases numbered 4, after V lost 1 base and J lost 6 bases. The CDR3 is made up of 14 amino acids. This TCR was recovered from a man aged 18 to 35 in good health. Some clones in this sample may be carry-over from other donors' samples. Sequencing input: naive CD4+ T cells from PBMCs. Subset: CD45RA+ positively selected. This chain uses TRBV18 with TRBJ1-2, with TRBD1 identical over 8 bases. CDR3 residues: CASSPRTGIDGYTF. The CDR3 coding sequence is TGTGCCAGCTCACCACGGACAGGGATTGATGGCTACACCTTC. The full variable domain, its missing parts supplied by reference TRBV18 and TRBJ1-2, is NAGVMQNPRHLVRRRGQEARLRCSPMKGHSHVYWYRQLPEEGLKFMVYLQKENIIDESGMPKERFSAEFPKEGPSILRIQQVVRGDSAAYFCASSPRTGIDGYTFGSGTRLTVV.